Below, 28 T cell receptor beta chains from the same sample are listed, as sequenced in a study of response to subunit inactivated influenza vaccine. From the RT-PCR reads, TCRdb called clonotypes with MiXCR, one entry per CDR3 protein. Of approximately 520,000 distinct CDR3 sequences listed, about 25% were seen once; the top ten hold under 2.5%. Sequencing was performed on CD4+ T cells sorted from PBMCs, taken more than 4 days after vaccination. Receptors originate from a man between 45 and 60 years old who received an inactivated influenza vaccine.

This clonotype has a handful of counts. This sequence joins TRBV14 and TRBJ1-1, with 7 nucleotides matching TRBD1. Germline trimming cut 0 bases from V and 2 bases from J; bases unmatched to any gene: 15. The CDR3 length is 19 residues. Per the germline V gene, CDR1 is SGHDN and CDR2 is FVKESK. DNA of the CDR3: TGTGCCAGCAGCCAAGAATTGGTTTGGTTCGAAGGGGGCAACACTGAAGCTTTCTTT. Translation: CASSQELVWFEGGNTEAFF.

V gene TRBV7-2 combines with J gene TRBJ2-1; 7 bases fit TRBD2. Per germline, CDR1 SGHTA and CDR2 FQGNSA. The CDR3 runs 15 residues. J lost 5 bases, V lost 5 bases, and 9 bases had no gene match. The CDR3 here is CASSSGTPTNNEQFF. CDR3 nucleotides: TGTGCCAGCAGCAGCGGGACTCCTACTAACAATGAGCAGTTCTTC.

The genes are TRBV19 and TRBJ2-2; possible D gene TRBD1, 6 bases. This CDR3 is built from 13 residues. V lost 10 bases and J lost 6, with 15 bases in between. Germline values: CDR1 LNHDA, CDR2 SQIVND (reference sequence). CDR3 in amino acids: CATSNREPGELFF. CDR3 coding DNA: TGTGCCACCTCAAACAGGGAACCCGGGGAGCTGTTTTTT. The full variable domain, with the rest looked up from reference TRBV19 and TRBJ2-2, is DGGITQSPKYLFRKEGQNVTLSCEQNLNHDAMYWYRQDPGQGLRLIYYSQIVNDFQKGDIAEGYSVSREKKESFPLTVTSAQKNPTAFYLCATSNREPGELFFGEGSRLTVL.

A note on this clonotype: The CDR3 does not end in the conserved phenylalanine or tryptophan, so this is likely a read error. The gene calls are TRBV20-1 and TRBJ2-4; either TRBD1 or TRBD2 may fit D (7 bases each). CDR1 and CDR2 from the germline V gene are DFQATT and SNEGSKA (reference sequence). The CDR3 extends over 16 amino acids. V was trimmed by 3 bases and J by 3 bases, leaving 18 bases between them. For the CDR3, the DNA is TGCAGTGCTAGCGTCAGGGGGAGGGTGGGCAAAAACATTCAGTACTTA. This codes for CSASVRGRVGKNIQYL.

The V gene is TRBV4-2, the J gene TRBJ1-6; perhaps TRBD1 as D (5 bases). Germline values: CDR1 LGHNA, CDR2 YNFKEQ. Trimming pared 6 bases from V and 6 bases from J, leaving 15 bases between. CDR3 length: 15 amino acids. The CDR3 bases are TGTGCCAGCAGGGAATCGGGGGGGACTAATTCACCCCTCCACTTT. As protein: CASRESGGTNSPLHF.

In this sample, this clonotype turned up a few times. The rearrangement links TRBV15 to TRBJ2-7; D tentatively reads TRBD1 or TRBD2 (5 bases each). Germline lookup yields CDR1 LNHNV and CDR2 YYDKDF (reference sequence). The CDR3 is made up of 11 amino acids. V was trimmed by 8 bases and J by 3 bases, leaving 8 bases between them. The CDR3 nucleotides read TGTGCCACCGGGACCGACTACGAGCAGTACTTC. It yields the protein CATGTDYEQYF.

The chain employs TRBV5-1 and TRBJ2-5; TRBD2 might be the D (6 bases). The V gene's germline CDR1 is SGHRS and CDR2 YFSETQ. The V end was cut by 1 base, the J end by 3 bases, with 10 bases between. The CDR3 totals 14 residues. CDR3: CASSLYGSKETQYF. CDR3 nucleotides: TGCGCCAGCAGCTTGTACGGGAGTAAAGAGACCCAGTACTTC.

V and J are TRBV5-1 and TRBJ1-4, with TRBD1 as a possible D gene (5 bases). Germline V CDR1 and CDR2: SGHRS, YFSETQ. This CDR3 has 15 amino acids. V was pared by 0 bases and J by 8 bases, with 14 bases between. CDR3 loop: CASSLAGREKEKLFF. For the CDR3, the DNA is TGCGCCAGCAGCTTGGCGGGCAGGGAGAAGGAAAAACTGTTTTTT.

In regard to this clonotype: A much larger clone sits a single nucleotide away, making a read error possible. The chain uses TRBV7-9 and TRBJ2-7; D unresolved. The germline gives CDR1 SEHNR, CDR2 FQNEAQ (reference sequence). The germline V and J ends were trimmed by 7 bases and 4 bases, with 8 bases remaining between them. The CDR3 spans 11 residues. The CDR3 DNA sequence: TGTGCCAGCACCGTGGGGTACGAGCAGTACTTC. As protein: CASTVGYEQYF.

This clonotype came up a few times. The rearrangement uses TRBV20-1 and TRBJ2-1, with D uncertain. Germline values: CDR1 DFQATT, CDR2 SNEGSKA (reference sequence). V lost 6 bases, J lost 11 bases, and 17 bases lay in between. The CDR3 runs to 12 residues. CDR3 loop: CSAGIGGLQQFF. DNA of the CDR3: TGCAGTGCAGGGATAGGTGGCCTTCAGCAGTTCTTC.

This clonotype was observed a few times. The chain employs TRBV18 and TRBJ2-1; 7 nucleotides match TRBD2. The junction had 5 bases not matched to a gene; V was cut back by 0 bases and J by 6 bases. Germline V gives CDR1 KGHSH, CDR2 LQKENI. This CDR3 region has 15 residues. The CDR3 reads CASSPPGLGTNEQFF. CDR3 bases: TGTGCCAGCTCACCACCAGGACTAGGAACCAATGAGCAGTTCTTC.

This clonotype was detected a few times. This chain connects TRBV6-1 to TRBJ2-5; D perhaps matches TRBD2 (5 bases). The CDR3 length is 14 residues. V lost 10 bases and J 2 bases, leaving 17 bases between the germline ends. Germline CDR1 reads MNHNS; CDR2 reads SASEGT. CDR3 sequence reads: CATRGATDQETQYF. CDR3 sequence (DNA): TGTGCCACCCGGGGTGCGACGGATCAAGAGACCCAGTACTTC.

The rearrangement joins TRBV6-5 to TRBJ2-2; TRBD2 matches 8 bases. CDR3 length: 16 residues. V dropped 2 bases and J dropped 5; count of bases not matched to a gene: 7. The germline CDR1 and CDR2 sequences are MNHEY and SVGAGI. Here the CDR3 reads CASSYGSGTSTGELFF. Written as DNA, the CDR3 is TGTGCCAGCAGTTACGGTAGCGGGACTTCGACCGGGGAGCTGTTTTTT.

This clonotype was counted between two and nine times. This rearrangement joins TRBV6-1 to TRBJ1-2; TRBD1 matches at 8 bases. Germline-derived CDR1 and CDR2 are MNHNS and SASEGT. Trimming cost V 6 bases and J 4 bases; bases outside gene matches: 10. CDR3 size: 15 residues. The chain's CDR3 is CASRPNRDRSYGYTF. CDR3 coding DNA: TGTGCCAGCAGACCCAACCGGGACAGGAGCTATGGCTACACCTTC.

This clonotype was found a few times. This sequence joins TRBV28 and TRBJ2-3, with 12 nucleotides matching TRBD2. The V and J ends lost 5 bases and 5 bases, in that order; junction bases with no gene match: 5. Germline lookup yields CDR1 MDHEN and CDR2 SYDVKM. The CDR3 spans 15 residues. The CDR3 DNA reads TGTGCCAGCAGTCCCACTAGCGGGGGGCGAGATACGCAGTATTTT. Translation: CASSPTSGGRDTQYF.

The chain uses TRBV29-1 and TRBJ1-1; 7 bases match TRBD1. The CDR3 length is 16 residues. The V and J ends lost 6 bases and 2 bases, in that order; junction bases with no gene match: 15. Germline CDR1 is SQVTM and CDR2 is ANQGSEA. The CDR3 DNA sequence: TGCAGCGTGAGCAAAGGAAAGACAGGGCCTAACACTGAAGCTTTCTTT. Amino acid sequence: CSVSKGKTGPNTEAFF.

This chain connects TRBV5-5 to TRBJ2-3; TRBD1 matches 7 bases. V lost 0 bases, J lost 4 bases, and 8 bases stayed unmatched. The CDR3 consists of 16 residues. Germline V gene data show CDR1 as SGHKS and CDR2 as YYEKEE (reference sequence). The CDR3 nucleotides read TGTGCCAGCAGCTTGGGGTACAGGGGCCGGGCAGATACGCAGTATTTT. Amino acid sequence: CASSLGYRGRADTQYF.

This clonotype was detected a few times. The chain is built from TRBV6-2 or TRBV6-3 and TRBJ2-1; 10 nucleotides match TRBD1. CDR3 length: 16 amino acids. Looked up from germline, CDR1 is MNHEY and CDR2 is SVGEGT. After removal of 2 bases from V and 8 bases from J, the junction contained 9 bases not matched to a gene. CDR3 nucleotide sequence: TGTGCCAGCAGTTACAGTCGGACAGGGGGAATCGATGAGCAGTTCTTC. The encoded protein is CASSYSRTGGIDEQFF.

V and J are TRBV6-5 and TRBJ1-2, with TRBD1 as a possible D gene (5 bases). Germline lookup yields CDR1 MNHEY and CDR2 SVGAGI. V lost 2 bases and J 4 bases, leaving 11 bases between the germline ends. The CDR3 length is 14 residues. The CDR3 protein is CASSYRGIGYGYTF. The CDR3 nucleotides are TGTGCCAGCAGTTACCGGGGGATAGGCTATGGCTACACCTTC.

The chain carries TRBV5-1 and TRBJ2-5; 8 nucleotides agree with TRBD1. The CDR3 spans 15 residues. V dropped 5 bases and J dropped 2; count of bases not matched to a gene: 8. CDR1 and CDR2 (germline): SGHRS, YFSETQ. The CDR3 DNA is TGCGCCAGCAGAACCACAGGGGGTATACAAGAGACCCAGTACTTC. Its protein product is CASRTTGGIQETQYF.

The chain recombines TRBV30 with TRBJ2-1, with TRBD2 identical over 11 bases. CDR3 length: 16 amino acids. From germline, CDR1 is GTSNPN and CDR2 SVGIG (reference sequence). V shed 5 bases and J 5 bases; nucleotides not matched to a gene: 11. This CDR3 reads CAWSLRASGGHNEQFF. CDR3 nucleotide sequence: TGTGCCTGGTCCTTACGGGCTAGCGGGGGGCACAATGAGCAGTTCTTC.

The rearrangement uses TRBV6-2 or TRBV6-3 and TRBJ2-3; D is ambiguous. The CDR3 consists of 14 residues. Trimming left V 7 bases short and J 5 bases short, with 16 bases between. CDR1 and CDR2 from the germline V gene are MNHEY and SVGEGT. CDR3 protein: CASNSVLGRDTQYF. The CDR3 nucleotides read TGTGCCAGCAACTCCGTGCTGGGTCGAGATACGCAGTATTTT.

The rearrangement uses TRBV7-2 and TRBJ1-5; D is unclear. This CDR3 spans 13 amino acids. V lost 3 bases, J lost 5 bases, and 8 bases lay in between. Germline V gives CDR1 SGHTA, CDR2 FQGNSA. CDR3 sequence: CASSLDPYQPQHF. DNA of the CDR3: TGTGCCAGCAGCTTGGACCCCTATCAGCCCCAGCATTTT.

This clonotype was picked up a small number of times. CDR3: CATSDAGTGLYEQYF. The CDR3 nucleotides are TGTGCCACCAGTGATGCCGGGACAGGGTTATACGAGCAGTACTTC. The gene calls are TRBV24-1 and TRBJ2-7; 9 bases are a match to TRBD1. The CDR3 extends over 15 amino acids. Unmatched junction bases numbered 6, after V lost 3 bases and J lost 4 bases. Per germline, CDR1 KGHDR and CDR2 SFDVKD.

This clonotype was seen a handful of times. DNA of the CDR3: TGCAGTGCTAGAGAGGTCGGCAGGGTAGGCACCGGGGAGCTGTTTTTT. Translating gives CSAREVGRVGTGELFF. The chain combines TRBV20-1 with TRBJ2-2; D might be TRBD1 (5 bases). The CDR3 loop spans 16 amino acids. Germline loops: CDR1 DFQATT, CDR2 SNEGSKA (reference sequence). Trimming pared 0 bases from V and 4 bases from J, leaving 15 bases between.

The CDR3 loop is CAINDRAGETQYF. CDR3 DNA: TGTGCCATCAACGACCGGGCCGGGGAGACCCAGTACTTC. V gene TRBV10-3 combines with J gene TRBJ2-5; no firm D call. The V gene lost 7 bases and the J gene lost 5 bases, with 14 bases spanning the gap. In germline, CDR1 is ENHRY, CDR2 SYGVKD. There are 13 residues in the CDR3.

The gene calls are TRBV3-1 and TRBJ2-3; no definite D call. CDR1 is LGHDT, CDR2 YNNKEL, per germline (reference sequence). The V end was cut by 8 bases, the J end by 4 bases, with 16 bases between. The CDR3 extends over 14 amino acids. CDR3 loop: CASRSQGFPDTQYF. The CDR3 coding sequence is TGTGCCAGCCGCAGTCAAGGTTTCCCAGATACGCAGTATTTT.

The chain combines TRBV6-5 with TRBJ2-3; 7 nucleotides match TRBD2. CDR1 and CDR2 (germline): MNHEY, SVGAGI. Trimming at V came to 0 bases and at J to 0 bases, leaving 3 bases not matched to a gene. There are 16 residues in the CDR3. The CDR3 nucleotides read TGTGCCAGCAGTTACTCGAGCGGGGCTAGCACAGATACGCAGTATTTT. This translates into CASSYSSGASTDTQYF.